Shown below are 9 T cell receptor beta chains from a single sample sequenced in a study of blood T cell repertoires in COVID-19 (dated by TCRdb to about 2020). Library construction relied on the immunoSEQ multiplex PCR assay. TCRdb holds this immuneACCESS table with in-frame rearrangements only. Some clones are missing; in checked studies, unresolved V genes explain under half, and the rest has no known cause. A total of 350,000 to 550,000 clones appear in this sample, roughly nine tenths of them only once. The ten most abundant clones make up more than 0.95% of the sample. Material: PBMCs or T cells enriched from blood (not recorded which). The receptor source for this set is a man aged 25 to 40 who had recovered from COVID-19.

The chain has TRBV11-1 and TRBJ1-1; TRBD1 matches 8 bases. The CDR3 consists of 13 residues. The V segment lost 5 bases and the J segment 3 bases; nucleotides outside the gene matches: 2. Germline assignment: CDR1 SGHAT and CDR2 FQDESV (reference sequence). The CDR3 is CASSTGQDTEAFF. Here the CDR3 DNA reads TGTGCCAGCAGCACGGGACAGGACACTGAAGCTTTCTTT.

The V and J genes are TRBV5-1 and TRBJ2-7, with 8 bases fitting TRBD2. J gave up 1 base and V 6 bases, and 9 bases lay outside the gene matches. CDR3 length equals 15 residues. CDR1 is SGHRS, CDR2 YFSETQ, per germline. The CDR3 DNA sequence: TGCGCCAGCACCACCGGGAGGGGGATATCCTACGAGCAGTACTTC. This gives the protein CASTTGRGISYEQYF.

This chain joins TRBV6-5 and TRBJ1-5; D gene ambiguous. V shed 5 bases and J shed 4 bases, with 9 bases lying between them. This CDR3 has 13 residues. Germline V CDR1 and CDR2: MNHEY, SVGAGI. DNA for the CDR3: TGTGCCAGCAGTACTACGGGGAATCAGCCCCAGCATTTT. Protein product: CASSTTGNQPQHF.

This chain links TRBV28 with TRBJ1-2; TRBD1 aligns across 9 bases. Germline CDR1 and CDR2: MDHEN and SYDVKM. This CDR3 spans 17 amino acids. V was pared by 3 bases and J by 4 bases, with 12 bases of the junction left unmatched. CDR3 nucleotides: TGTGCCAGCAGTTTGGGGACAGGGAGGAAGGGGAGCTATGGCTACACCTTC. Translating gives CASSLGTGRKGSYGYTF.

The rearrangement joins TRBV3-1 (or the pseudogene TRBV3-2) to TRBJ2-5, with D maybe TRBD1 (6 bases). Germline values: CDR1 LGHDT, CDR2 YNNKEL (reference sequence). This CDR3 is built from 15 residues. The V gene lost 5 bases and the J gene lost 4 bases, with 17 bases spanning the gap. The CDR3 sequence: CASSNRGQGRETQYF. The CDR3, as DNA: TGTGCCAGCAGCAACCGAGGTCAGGGGAGAGAGACCCAGTACTTC.

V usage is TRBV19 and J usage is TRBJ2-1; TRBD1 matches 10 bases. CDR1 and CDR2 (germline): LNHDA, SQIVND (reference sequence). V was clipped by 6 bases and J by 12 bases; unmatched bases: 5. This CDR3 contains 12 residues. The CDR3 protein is CASRDRGWGQFF. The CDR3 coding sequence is TGTGCCAGTAGGGACAGGGGGTGGGGGCAGTTCTTC.

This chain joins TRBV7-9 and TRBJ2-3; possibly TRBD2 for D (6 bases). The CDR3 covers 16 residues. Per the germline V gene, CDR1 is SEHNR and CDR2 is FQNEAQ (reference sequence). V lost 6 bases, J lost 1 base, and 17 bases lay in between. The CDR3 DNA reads TGTGCCAGCAGTTCAAGCGGGCGGCAACGCACAGATACGCAGTATTTT. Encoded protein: CASSSSGRQRTDTQYF.

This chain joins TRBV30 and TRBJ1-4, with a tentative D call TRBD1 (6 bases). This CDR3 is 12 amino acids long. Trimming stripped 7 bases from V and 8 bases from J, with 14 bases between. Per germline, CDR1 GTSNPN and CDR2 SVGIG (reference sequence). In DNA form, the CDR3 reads TGTGCCTATCACAGGGAAGGCGAAAAACTGTTTTTT. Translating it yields CAYHREGEKLFF.

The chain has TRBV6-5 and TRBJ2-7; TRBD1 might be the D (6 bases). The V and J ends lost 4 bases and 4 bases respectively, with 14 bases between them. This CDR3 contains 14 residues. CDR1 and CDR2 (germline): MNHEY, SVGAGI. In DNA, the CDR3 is TGTGCCAGCAGTTTTGGAGGACAGAGTTACGAGCAGTACTTC. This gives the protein CASSFGGQSYEQYF.